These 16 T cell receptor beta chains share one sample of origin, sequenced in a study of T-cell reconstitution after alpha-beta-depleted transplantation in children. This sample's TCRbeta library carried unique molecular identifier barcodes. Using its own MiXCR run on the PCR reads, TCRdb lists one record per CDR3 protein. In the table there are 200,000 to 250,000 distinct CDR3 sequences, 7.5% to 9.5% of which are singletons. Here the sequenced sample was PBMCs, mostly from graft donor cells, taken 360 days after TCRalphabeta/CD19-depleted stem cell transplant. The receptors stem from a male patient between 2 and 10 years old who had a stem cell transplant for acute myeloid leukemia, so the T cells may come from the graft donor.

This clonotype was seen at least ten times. CDR3 loop: CASSPFRGAFREYNEQFF. The DNA for the CDR3 is TGCGCCAGCAGCCCATTCCGAGGAGCGTTTAGGGAGTACAATGAGCAGTTCTTC. V is TRBV5-1 and J is TRBJ2-1; TRBD2 might be the D (5 bases). V shed 4 bases and J shed 4 bases, with 24 bases lying between them. CDR1 SGHRS and CDR2 YFSETQ come from the germline V gene. The CDR3 is 18 amino acids. Supplemented by reference TRBV5-1 and TRBJ2-1, the full variable domain reads KAGVTQTPRYLIKTRGQQVTLSCSPISGHRSVSWYQQTPGQGLQFLFEYFSETQRNKGNFPGRFSGRQFSNSRSEMNVSTLELGDSALYLCASSPFRGAFREYNEQFFGPGTRLTVL.

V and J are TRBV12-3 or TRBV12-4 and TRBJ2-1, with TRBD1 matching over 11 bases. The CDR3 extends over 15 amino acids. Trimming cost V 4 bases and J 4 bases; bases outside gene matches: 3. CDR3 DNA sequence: TGTGCCAGCAGTTCGGGACAGGGGGGTTACAATGAGCAGTTCTTC. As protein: CASSSGQGGYNEQFF.

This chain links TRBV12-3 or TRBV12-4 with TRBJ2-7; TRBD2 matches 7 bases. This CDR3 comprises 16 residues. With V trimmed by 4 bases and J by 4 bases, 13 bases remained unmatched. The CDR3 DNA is TGTGCCAGCAGTTGGGCCCCGGGCGGGAGTAGGTACGAGCAGTACTTC. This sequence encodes CASSWAPGGSRYEQYF.

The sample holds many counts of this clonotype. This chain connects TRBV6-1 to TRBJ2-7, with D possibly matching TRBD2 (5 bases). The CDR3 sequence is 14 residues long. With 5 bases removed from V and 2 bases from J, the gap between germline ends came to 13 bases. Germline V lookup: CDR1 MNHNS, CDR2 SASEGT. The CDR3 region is CASSQDKAAYEQYF. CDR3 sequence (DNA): TGTGCCAGCAGTCAAGACAAAGCGGCCTACGAGCAGTACTTC.

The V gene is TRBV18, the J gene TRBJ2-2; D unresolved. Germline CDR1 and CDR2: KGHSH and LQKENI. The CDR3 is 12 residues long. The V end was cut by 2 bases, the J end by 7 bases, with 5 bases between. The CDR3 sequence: CASSPWIGELFF. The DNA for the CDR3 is TGTGCCAGCTCACCATGGATCGGGGAGCTGTTTTTT. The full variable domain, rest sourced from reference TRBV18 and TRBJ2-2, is NAGVMQNPRHLVRRRGQEARLRCSPMKGHSHVYWYRQLPEEGLKFMVYLQKENIIDESGMPKERFSAEFPKEGPSILRIQQVVRGDSAAYFCASSPWIGELFFGEGSRLTVL.

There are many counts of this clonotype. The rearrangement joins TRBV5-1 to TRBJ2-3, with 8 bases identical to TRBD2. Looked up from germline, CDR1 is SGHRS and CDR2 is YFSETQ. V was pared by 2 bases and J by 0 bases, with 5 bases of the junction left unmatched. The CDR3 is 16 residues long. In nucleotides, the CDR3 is TGCGCCAGCAGCTTCCAGCGGGGGACAAGCACAGATACGCAGTATTTT. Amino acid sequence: CASSFQRGTSTDTQYF.

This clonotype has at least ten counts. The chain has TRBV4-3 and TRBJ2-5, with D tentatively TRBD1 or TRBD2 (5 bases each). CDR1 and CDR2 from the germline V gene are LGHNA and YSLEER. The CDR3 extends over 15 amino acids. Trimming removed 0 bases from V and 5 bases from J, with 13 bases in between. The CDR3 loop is CASSQDPVGTETQYF. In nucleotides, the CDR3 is TGCGCCAGCAGCCAAGATCCCGTTGGGACGGAGACCCAGTACTTC.

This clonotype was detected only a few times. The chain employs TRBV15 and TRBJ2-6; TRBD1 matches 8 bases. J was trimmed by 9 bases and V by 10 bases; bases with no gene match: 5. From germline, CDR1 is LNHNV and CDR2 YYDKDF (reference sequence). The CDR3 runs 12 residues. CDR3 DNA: TGTGCCATCCGGGGACAGGACAACGTCCTGACTTTC. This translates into CAIRGQDNVLTF. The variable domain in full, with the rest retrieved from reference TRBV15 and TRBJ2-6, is DAMVIQNPRYQVTQFGKPVTLSCSQTLNHNVMYWYQQKSSQAPKLLFHYYDKDFNNEADTPDNFQSRRPNTSFCFLDIRSPGLGDTAMYLCAIRGQDNVLTFGAGSRLTVL.

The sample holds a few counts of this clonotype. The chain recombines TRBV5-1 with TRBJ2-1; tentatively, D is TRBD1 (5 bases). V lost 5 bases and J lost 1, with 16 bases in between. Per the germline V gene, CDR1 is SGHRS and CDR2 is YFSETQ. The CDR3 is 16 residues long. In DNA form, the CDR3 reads TGCGCCAGCAGGAGGATTGAGGCAGGGTCCTACAATGAGCAGTTCTTC. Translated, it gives CASRRIEAGSYNEQFF.

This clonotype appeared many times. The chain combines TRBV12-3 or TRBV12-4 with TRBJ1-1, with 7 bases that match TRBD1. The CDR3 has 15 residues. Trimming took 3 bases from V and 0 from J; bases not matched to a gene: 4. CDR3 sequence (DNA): TGTGCCAGCAGTTTTTTGGACAGGCTGAACACTGAAGCTTTCTTT. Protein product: CASSFLDRLNTEAFF.

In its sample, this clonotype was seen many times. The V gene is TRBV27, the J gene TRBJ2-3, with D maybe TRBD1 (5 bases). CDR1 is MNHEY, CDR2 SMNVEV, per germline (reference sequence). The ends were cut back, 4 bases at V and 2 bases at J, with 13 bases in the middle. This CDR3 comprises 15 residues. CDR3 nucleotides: TGTGCCAGCAGTTCGAGTGGGGCCCTCACAGATACGCAGTATTTT. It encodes CASSSSGALTDTQYF.

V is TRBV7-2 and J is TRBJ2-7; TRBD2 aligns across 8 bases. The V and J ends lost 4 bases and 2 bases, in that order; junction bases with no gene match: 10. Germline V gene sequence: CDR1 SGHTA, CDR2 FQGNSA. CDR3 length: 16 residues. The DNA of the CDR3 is TGTGCCAGCAGCTCTAAAAGGAGCGGGGGTGCCTACGAGCAGTACTTC. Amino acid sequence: CASSSKRSGGAYEQYF.

This chain's CDR3 is CASRGQGANTGELFF. The CDR3, as DNA: TGTGCCAGTAGAGGACAGGGAGCCAACACCGGGGAGCTGTTTTTT. The chain couples TRBV19 to TRBJ2-2; 8 nucleotides match TRBD1. The V gene end was trimmed by 6 bases and the J gene end by 2 bases; junction bases not matched to a gene: 5. This CDR3 has 15 residues. Germline CDR1 and CDR2: LNHDA and SQIVND (reference sequence).

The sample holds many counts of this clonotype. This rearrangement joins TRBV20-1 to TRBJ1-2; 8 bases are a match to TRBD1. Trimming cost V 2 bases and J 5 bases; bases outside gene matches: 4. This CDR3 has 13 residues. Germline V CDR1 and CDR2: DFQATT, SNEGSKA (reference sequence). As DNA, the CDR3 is TGCAGTGCTAGACCCTGGACAGGGTATGGCTACACCTTC. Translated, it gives CSARPWTGYGYTF.

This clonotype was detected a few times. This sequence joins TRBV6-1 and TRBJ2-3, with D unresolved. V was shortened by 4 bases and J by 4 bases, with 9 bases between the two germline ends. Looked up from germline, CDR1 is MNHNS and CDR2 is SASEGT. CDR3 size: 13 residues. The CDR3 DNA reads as TGTGCCAGCAGTGCCTTCCGTTCAGATACGCAGTATTTT. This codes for CASSAFRSDTQYF.

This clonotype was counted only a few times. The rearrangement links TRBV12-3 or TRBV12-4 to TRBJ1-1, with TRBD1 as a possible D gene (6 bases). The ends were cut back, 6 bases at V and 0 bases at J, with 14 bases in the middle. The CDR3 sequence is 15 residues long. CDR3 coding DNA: TGTGCCAGCAGCCAGGTCAGGGGAATGAACACTGAAGCTTTCTTT. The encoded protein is CASSQVRGMNTEAFF.